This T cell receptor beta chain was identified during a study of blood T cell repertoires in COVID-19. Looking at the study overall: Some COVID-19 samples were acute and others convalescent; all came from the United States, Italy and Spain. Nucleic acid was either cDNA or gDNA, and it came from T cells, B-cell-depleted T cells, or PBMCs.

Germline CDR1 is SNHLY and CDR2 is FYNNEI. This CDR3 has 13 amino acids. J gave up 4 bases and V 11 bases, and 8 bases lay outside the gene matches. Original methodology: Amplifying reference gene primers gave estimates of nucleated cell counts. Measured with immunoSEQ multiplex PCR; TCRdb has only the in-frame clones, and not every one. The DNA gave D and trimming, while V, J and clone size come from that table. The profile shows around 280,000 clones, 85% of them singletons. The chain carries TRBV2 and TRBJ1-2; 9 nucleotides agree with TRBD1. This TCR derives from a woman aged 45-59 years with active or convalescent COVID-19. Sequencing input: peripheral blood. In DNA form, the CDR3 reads TGTGCCGTCACAGGGGGCGGGGGCTATGGCTACACCTTC. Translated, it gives CAVTGGGGYGYTF.